The clone carrying this T cell receptor beta chain was observed many times. Its antigen is not known. The CDR3 has 12 amino acids. Germline CDR1 and CDR2: MNHEY and SMNVEV (reference sequence). Deletions cut 5 bases from V and 7 bases from J, with 9 bases between. The entry originates in a study of human T cells and chemical hapten exposure. Whole-study context: Minor volume differences among pooled libraries chiefly drove per-sample TCR yield variation.

For the library, individual cDNA molecules each received unique molecular identifiers. TCRdb fed the reads into MiXCR, producing one record per CDR3 protein. This repertoire shows about 120,000 distinct CDR3 sequences, more than 8.5% found once; its top ten account for about 1.4%. Sequencing started from total RNA isolated from unfractionated whole blood. Study-wide findings and caveats: The number of TCRs above 1 in 1000 frequency did not change after DPC sensitization.

The rearrangement joins TRBV27 to TRBJ2-1; possible D gene TRBD2, 6 bases. Sequenced sample: whole blood. The sequence came from a human donor in good health. Some clones in this sample may be carry-over from other donors' samples. The CDR3: CASSPGTNEQFF. The CDR3 DNA reads as TGTGCCAGCAGTCCCGGGACTAATGAGCAGTTCTTC.